A selection of T cell receptor beta chains follows, all from one sample in a study of CD8 T cells in ankylosing spondylitis. TCRdb analysed the 5' RACE reads with MiXCR anew, one entry per CDR3 protein. The table records just over 350,000 distinct CDR3 sequences, 20% of them present only once. Sequences were obtained from blood, either unsorted or a sorted T cell fraction (not recorded which). The source is a male donor with ankylosing spondylitis or in good health (not recorded which). Each CDR3 is given with its conserved first and last residue. The order of the fields is V gene, J gene, CDR3 length, CDR3 protein.

>TRBV12-3/TRBV12-4|TRBJ2-7|18
CTSSPVPGGDRYPYEQYF
>TRBV9|TRBJ2-2|13
CASKTGGAGELFF
>TRBV21-1|TRBJ1-5|19
CASSKDDPGMEWAFQPQHF
>TRBV9|TRBJ2-7|18
CASSVGVAGGSGSYEQYF
>TRBV27|TRBJ2-7|13
CASSLEGNYEQYF
>TRBV27|TRBJ2-7|14
CASSLSGVAYEQYF
>TRBV7-2|TRBJ1-4|15
CASSLGQLYNEKLFF
>TRBV20-1|TRBJ2-7|16
CSARADRVAPGAEQYF
>TRBV6-4|TRBJ2-1|22
CASSASLRGLAGGQSSYNEQFF
>TRBV29-1|TRBJ1-1|12
CSVVRVGGEAFF
>TRBV27|TRBJ2-7|16
CASSLGDLGRTSEQYF
>TRBV7-2|TRBJ2-1|13
CASSFRPHNEQFF
>TRBV19|TRBJ2-7|17
CASSAGSGTALTYEQYF
>TRBV5-1|TRBJ2-7|14
CASSLISDSYEQYF
>TRBV9|TRBJ2-5|14
CASSALGVHETQYF
>TRBV12-3/TRBV12-4|TRBJ2-3|14
CASSFSASTDTQYF
>TRBV9|TRBJ2-7|13
CASSVIQGSEQYF
>TRBV5-6|TRBJ2-7|14
CASSLAGKRHEQYF
>TRBV5-1|TRBJ1-2|16
CASSLAPGERGYGYTF
>TRBV30|TRBJ2-7|17
CAWRARPLGVLSYEQYF
>TRBV7-6|TRBJ2-3|14
CASSDGGGIDTQYF
>TRBV12-3/TRBV12-4|TRBJ2-1|12
CASSLARAEQFF
>TRBV20-1|TRBJ1-2|16
CSARAWLGGTEYGYTF
>TRBV12-3/TRBV12-4|TRBJ2-1|14
CASSFGGGSYEQFF
>TRBV28|TRBJ2-7|15
CASSLVASNPFEQYF
>TRBV29-1|TRBJ2-7|14
CSVEWEASGYEQYF
>TRBV24-1|TRBJ2-1|23
CATSDLAGGLSTSGEPTYNEQFF
>TRBV5-1|TRBJ2-1|14
CASSLGQGVDEQFF
>TRBV29-1|TRBJ1-1|13
CSVDETGMSGAFF
>TRBV28|TRBJ2-2|16
CASSHYRGFNTGELFF
>TRBV2|TRBJ1-4|16
CASSDNSRTTNEKLFF
>TRBV3-1|TRBJ2-7|15
CASSHPREGSYEQYF
>TRBV7-9|TRBJ2-1|13
CASSPTGGVEQFF
>TRBV11-2|TRBJ2-3|14
CASGLDDGTDTQYF
>TRBV6-5|TRBJ1-4|12
CASSSGDEKLFF
>TRBV7-9|TRBJ1-5|15
CASSLDSFSNQPQHF
>TRBV29-1|TRBJ2-5|14
CSVDFRGQAETQYF
>TRBV9|TRBJ2-1|16
CASSPIGPPSYNEQFF
>TRBV10-3|TRBJ2-2|17
CAIRDYIGQGSTGELFF
>TRBV20-1|TRBJ1-6|12
CSGSSYNSPLHF
>TRBV20-1|TRBJ2-7|14
CSARGRPLSYEQYF
>TRBV12-3/TRBV12-4|TRBJ2-2|15
CASSSQRPQHGELFF
>TRBV6-5|TRBJ2-2|16
CASSYSTQGNTGELFF
>TRBV20-1|TRBJ2-3|13
CSASPRSEDTQYF